One and the same sample provided the 4 T cell receptor beta chains below, sequenced in a study of blood T cell repertoires in COVID-19. The data were produced by immunoSEQ multiplex PCR, yet TCRdb's version contains in-frame clones alone and is incomplete. The sample includes 450,000 or so clones, 90% seen only once; the top ten take around 0.6%. Sequences were obtained from PBMCs or T cells enriched from blood (not recorded which). These receptors were collected from a man younger than 35 who had recovered from COVID-19.

The gene calls are TRBV15 and TRBJ2-3; possible D gene TRBD2, 5 bases. Germline V CDR1 and CDR2: LNHNV, YYDKDF (reference sequence). This CDR3 region has 14 residues. V was cut by 3 bases and J by 1 base, with 8 bases left in between. CDR3 nucleotides: TGTGCCACCAGCAGCGGGGTGGGCACAGATACGCAGTATTTT. It encodes CATSSGVGTDTQYF.

This clone was detected a few times. V gene TRBV18 combines with J gene TRBJ1-2; D gene uncertain. The CDR3 consists of 14 residues. Germline V gene lookup returns CDR1 KGHSH and CDR2 LQKENI. The V end was cut by 3 bases, the J end by 0 bases, with 8 bases between. CDR3 sequence: CASSPSVTNYGYTF. The DNA for the CDR3 is TGTGCCAGCTCACCCTCCGTTACTAACTATGGCTACACCTTC.

The V and J genes are TRBV4-1 and TRBJ1-2, with a weak D call TRBD1 (6 bases). The ends were cut back, 5 bases at V and 1 base at J, with 14 bases in the middle. The CDR3 runs to 15 residues. In germline, CDR1 is MGHRA, CDR2 YSYEKL. The CDR3 here is CASSYRTESNYGYTF. CDR3 coding DNA: TGCGCCAGCAGCTATAGGACAGAAAGTAACTATGGCTACACCTTC.

V usage is TRBV6-5 and J usage is TRBJ2-5, with TRBD1 as a possible D gene (5 bases). This CDR3 is 12 amino acids long. V lost 6 bases and J lost 5, with 10 bases in between. In germline, CDR1 is MNHEY, CDR2 SVGAGI. The CDR3, as DNA: TGTGCCAGCAGAGGGGCTCGGGAGACCCAGTACTTC. It is translated as CASRGARETQYF.